This TCR beta chain was captured in a study of blood T cells in healthy people across ages. V gave up 2 bases and J gave up 3 bases; unmatched junction bases: 4. The CDR3 spans 15 residues. Germline V gene lookup returns CDR1 SEHNR and CDR2 FQNEAQ (reference sequence). Per sample, a minimum of 7 million PBMCs were isolated. Combining a sample-barcoded 5' primer with a J-beta primer mix, a second PCR ran for roughly 7 to 11 cycles. Unique molecular identifiers of 12 random nucleotides labeled each cDNA. Every sample produced at least 2.5 million CDR3-containing paired-end reads. TCRdb reanalysed the 5' RACE reads using MiXCR and keeps one entry per CDR3 protein. The sample holds hundreds of thousands of distinct CDR3 sequences; about 28% are singletons and the top ten take 15% to 19%.

Sequences were obtained from blood. The chain joins TRBV7-9 to TRBJ2-7, with 10 bases matching TRBD2. The clonotype was recovered from a woman of 80 years or more in good health. CDR3 residues: CASSLSGTSVYEQYF. CDR3 bases: TGTGCCAGCAGCTTATCCGGGACTAGCGTCTACGAGCAGTACTTC.